This paragraph reports one TCR beta chain. This clonotype was observed many times. The target of this receptor is not known. Nothing much larger sits one base from this clone, and base qualities are not available. Stable hyperthyroidism was defined as no progression to ophthalmopathy within 18 months of follow-up. Patients with hyperthyroidism were aged 18 to 65 years, had been newly diagnosed, and had a disease duration of less than 2 months. Anyone with other autoimmune diseases, uncontrolled infections, pregnancy or lactation was excluded from the study. Clinical symptoms, serum thyroxine, TRAb, thyroid ultrasound and orbital computed tomography formed the basis of the diagnosis. Using Ficoll-Paque density gradient centrifugation, PBMCs were isolated from 9.5 to 10 ml of fresh peripheral blood. Trizol reagent was used to extract the total RNA, and its quality was then checked on an Agilent 2100 Bioanalyzer.

TCR beta CDR3 regions were amplified from RNA transcripts for repertoire sequencing. The first round was an RT-PCR using HTBI primers with the Qiagen OneStep RT-PCR kit, and this first round was followed by a second-round multiplex PCR, then size selection and purification. Sequencing of the libraries was carried out on an Illumina HiSeq2000 in paired-end mode with 100 bp reads. Regarding the original processing steps: SOAPnuke was used for read processing, and reads with adapters, uncalled bases, a mean Phred below 15, or no exact constant-primer or identifier match were discarded. High-quality paired reads were merged with COPE v1.2.5. Unique nucleotide sequences were defined as clonotypes and aligned to IMGT TRB V, D and J references using MiTCR v1.1. The analysis was limited to V-J combinations with a frequency above 0.0001, which together covered 99.2% of the repertoires. A TCR clonal expansion and chaos score per V-J combination was defined as the ratio of F50 clonal expansion to chaos observed in the TCRdist matrix. Welch's t-statistics and random forest were used to reduce features to about a dozen V-J combinations, which were fed into a naive Bayes classifier. Thyroid-blood repertoire similarity was quantified with the Morisita-Horn index. Using fastp at Q25 and MiXCR, TCRdb reprocessed the public reads and kept productive beta chains. For every CDR3 protein sequence, its rows merge into one entry that carries the most common genes and DNA. TCRdb, rather than the study authors, made the V and J calls. The sample table records about 620,000 distinct CDR3 sequences; 22% of these occur just once. Around 6.9% of the sample is in the top ten clones.

The entry originates in a study of Graves' ophthalmopathy and Graves' hyperthyroidism listed by TCRdb under 2018. About the investigation overall: Peripheral blood was collected at initial diagnosis, prior to any treatment. The roughly 100 discovery patients were randomly split 7:3 into training and test sets. In total, approximately 130 blood samples were TCR-sequenced: roughly 45 ophthalmopathy, over 70 hyperthyroidism and some 17 hyperthyroidism-to-ophthalmopathy patients. Following sampling, methimazole starting at 30 mg daily was administered to hyperthyroidism patients, and high-dose intravenous methylprednisolone was administered to ophthalmopathy patients. An independent validation cohort was composed of fewer than 20 hyperthyroidism patients and about 17 patients who later progressed from hyperthyroidism to ophthalmopathy. To explore V-J signatures that separate ophthalmopathy from hyperthyroidism, a discovery set of more than 95 patients was enrolled, consisting of about 45 with ophthalmopathy and 57 with stable hyperthyroidism. In more than five hyperthyroidism patients, T-cell repertoires of thyroid tissue and blood were compared. TCR beta repertoire signatures were used to distinguish Graves' ophthalmopathy from Graves' hyperthyroidism and to predict progression to ophthalmopathy.

Study-level results and caveats: Sample size was not statistically predetermined, and group allocation was not concealed from the investigators. In validation, the model predicted ophthalmopathy progression with about 70% sensitivity and roughly 72% specificity; fewer than 15 predicted patients were CT-confirmed with GO in a median of approximately 6.5 months. In cross-validation, the 13-signature model distinguished ophthalmopathy from stable hyperthyroidism with about 90% sensitivity and around 83% specificity, while in the test set the corresponding values were about 79% and 69%. Most expanded thyroid clonotypes with frequency above 0.001 were also detected in blood, suggesting blood repertoires may reflect the thyroid immune response.

The CDR3 contains 13 residues, cysteine and phenylalanine counted. Just CDR3 DNA is preserved here, 39 bases in frame from base 1. CDR1 and CDR2 were assigned from the germline V gene as MNHNS and SASEGT. V is pared back by 2 bases and J by 7 bases, with 9 bases lying between the germline termini. Sequenced sample: peripheral blood. This chain joins TRBV6-1 to TRBJ1-5; D gene: possibly TRBD1, on 5 matching bases. The clonotype comes from a woman under 30 with stable Graves' hyperthyroidism. Some clones in this sample may be carry-over from other donors' samples. Donor details come from another sample of the same person, matched by shared clones. The CDR3 region: CASSETRDQPQHF. The DNA sequence is given as TGTGCCAGCAGTGAAACAAGGGACCAGCCCCAGCATTTT.